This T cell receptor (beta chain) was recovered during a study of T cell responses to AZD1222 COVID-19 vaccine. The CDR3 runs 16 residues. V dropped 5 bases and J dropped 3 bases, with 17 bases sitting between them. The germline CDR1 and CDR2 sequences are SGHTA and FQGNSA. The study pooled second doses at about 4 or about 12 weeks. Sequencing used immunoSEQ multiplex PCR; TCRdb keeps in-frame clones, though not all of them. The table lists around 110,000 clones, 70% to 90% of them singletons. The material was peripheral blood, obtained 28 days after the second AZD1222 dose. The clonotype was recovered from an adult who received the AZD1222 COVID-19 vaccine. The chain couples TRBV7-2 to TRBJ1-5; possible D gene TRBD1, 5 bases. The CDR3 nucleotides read TGTGCCAGCAGCCCCGGGGCCCGGCACGACAATCAGCCCCAGCATTTT. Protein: CASSPGARHDNQPQHF.